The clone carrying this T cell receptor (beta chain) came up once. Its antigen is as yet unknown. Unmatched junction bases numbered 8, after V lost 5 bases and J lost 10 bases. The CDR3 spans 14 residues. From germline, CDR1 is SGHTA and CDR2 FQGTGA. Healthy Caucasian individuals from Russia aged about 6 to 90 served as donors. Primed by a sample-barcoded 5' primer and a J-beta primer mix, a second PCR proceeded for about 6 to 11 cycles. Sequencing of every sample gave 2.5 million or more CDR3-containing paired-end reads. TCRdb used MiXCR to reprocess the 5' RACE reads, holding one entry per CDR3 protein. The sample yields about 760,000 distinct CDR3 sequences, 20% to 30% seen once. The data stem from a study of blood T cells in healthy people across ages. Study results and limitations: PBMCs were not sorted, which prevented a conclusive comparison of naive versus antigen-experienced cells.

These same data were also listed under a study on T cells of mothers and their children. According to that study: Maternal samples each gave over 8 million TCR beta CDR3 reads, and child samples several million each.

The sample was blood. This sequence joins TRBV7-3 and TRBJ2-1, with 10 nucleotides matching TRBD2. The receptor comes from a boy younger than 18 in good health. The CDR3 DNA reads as TGTGCCAGCAGCCATCTAGCGGGGGCGCAGGAGCAGTTCTTC. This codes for CASSHLAGAQEQFF.